This note documents a single TCR beta chain sequence. This record comes from a study of T cell changes during pregnancy in multiple sclerosis. Sequencing was performed with immunoSEQ multiplex PCR; in TCRdb, only in-frame clones are kept and a portion is missing. The table has roughly 99,000 clones, 85% to 95% seen once. The V end was cut by 6 bases, the J end by 4 bases, with 15 bases between. This CDR3 is 14 amino acids long. Germline V CDR1 and CDR2: MNHNS, SASEGT. Material: peripheral blood, obtained in the third trimester of pregnancy. This chain connects TRBV6-1 to TRBJ1-1; D is possibly TRBD1 (5 bases). The sequence came from a female donor in good health, enrolled as a control in a pregnancy study. The CDR3 region has the DNA TGTGCCAGCAGGGGGGGTGCGGGCCCCACTGAAGCTTTCTTT. This gives the protein CASRGGAGPTEAFF.